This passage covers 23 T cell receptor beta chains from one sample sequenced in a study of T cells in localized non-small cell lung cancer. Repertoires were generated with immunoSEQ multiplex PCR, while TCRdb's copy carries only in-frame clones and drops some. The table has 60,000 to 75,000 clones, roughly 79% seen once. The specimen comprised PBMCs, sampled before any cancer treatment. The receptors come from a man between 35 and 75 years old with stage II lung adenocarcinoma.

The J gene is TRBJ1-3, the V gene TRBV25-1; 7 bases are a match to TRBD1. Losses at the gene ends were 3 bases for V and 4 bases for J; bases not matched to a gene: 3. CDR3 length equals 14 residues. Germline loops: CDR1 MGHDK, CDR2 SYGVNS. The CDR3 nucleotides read TGTGCCAGCAGTGAGACAGGGAGGGGAAACACCATATATTTT. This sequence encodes CASSETGRGNTIYF.

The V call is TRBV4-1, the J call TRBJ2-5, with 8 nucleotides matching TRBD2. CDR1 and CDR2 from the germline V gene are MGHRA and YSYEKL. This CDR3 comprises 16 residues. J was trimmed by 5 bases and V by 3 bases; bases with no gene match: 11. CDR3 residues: CASSQQKGTSLETQYF. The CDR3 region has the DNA TGCGCCAGCAGCCAGCAAAAAGGGACTAGTTTGGAGACCCAGTACTTC.

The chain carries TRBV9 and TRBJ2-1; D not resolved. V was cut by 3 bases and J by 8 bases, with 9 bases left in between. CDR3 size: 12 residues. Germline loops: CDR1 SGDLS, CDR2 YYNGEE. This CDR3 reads CASSGNGHEQFF. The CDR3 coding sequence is TGTGCCAGCAGCGGGAACGGGCATGAGCAGTTCTTC.

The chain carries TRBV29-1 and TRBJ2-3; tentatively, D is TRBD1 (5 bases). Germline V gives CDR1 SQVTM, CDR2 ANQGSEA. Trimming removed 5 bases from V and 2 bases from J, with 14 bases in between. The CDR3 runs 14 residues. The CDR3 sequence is CSVRRQGNTDTQYF. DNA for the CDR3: TGCAGCGTTCGTAGGCAGGGAAACACAGATACGCAGTATTTT.

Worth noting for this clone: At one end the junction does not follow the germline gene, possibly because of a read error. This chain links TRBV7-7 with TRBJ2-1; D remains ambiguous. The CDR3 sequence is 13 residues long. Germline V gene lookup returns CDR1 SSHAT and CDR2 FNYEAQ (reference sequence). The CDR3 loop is CASSQTPSREQFF. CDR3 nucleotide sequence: TGTGCTAGCAGCCAAACCCCCTCCCGGGAGCAGTTCTTC.

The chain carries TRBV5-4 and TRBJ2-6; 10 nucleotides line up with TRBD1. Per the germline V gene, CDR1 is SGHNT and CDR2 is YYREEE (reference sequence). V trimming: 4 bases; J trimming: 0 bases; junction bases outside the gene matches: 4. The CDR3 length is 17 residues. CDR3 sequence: CASSEGQGPSGANVLTF. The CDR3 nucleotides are TGTGCCAGCAGCGAGGGACAGGGGCCCTCTGGGGCCAACGTCCTGACTTTC.

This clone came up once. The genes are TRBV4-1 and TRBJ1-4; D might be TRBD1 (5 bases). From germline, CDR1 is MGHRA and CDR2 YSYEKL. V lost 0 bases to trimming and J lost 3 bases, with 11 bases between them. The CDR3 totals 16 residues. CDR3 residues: CASSQDHKGPNEKLFF. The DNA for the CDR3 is TGCGCCAGCAGCCAAGATCACAAGGGACCTAATGAAAAACTGTTTTTT.

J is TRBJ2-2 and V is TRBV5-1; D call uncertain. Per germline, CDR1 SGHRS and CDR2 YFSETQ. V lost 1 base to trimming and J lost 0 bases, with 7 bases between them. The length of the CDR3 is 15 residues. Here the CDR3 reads CASSLTVANTGELFF. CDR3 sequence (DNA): TGCGCCAGCAGCTTGACAGTTGCGAACACCGGGGAGCTGTTTTTT.

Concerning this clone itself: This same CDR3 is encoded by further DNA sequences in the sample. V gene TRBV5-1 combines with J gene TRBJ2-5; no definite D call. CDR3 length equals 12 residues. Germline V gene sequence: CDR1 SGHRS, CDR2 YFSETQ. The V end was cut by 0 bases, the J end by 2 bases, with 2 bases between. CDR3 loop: CASSLGQETQYF. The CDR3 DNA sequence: TGCGCCAGCAGCTTGGGTCAAGAGACCCAGTACTTC.

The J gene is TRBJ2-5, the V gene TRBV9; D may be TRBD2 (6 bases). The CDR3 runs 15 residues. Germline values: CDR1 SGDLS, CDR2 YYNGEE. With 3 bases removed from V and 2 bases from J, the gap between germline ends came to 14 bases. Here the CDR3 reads CASSGTGLLQETQYF. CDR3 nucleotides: TGTGCCAGCAGCGGGACGGGACTTTTACAAGAGACCCAGTACTTC.

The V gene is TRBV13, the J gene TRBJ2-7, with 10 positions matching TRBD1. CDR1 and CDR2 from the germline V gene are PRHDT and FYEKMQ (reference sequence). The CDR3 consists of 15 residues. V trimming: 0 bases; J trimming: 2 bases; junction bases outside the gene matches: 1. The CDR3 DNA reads TGTGCCAGCAGCTTAGGAGGACAGGGGGCCTACGAGCAGTACTTC. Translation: CASSLGGQGAYEQYF. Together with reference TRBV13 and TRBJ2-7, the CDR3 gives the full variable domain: AAGVIQSPRHLIKEKRETATLKCYPIPRHDTVYWYQQGPGQDPQFLISFYEKMQSDKGSIPDRFSAQQFSDYHSELNMSSLELGDSALYFCASSLGGQGAYEQYFGPGTRLTVT.

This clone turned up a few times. The chain's CDR3 is CSVAGEGYTF. The CDR3 DNA sequence: TGCAGCGTTGCGGGGGAGGGCTACACCTTC. V and J are TRBV29-1 and TRBJ1-2; maybe TRBD1 (5 bases). Looked up from germline, CDR1 is SQVTM and CDR2 is ANQGSEA. V was cut by 4 bases and J by 8 bases, with 8 bases left in between. This CDR3 has 10 amino acids.

CDR3 sequence: CASSLESGRPSTDTQYF. The CDR3 DNA reads as TGTGCCAGCAGCTTGGAATCTGGGAGACCTAGCACAGATACGCAGTATTTT. The rearrangement links TRBV5-6 to TRBJ2-3; D may be TRBD2 (5 bases). CDR3 size: 17 residues. Germline CDR1 is SGHDT and CDR2 is YYEEEE. V lost 0 bases and J lost 0, with 14 bases in between.

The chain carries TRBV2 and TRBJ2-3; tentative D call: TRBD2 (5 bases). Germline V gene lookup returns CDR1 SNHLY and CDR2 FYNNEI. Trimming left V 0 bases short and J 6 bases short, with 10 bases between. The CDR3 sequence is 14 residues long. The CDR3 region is CASSEAAGGDTQYF. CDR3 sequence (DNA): TGTGCCAGCAGTGAAGCGGCAGGAGGCGATACGCAGTATTTT. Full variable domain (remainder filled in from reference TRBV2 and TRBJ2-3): EPEVTQTPSHQVTQMGQEVILRCVPISNHLYFYWYRQILGQKVEFLVSFYNNEISEKSEIFDDQFSVERPDGSNFTLKIRSTKLEDSAMYFCASSEAAGGDTQYFGPGTRLTVL.

The chain's CDR3 is CASGYYNEQFF. DNA for the CDR3: TGTGCTAGTGGTTATTACAATGAGCAGTTCTTC. The V and J genes are TRBV12-5 and TRBJ2-1; D uncertain. This CDR3 has 11 amino acids. Germline V gene sequence: CDR1 LGHNT, CDR2 FRNRAP. The V end lost 4 bases, the J end lost 4 bases, and 2 bases lay between the germline ends.

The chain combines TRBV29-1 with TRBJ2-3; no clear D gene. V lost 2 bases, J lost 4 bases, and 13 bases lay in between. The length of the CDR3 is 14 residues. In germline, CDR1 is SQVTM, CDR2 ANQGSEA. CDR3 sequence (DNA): TGCAGCGTTGAATTAGGACCAAAACCAGATACGCAGTATTTT. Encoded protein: CSVELGPKPDTQYF.

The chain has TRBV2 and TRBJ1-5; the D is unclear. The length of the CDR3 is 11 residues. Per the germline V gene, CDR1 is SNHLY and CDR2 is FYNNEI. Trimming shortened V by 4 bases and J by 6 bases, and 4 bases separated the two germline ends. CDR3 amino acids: CASSAGQPQHF. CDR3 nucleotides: TGTGCCAGCAGTGCAGGTCAGCCCCAGCATTTT.

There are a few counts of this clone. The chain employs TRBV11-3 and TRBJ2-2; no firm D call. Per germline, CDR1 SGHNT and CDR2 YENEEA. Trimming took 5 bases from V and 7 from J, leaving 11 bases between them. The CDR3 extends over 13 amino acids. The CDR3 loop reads CASSPNGGGELFF. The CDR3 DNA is TGTGCCAGCAGCCCAAATGGTGGCGGGGAGCTGTTTTTT.

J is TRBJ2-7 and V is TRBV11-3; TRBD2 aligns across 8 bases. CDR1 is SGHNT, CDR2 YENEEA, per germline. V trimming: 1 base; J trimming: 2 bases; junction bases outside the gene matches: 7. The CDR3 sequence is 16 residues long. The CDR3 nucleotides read TGTGCCAGCAGCTTAGCCCCCACTAGCGGAGCCTACGAGCAGTACTTC. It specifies CASSLAPTSGAYEQYF.

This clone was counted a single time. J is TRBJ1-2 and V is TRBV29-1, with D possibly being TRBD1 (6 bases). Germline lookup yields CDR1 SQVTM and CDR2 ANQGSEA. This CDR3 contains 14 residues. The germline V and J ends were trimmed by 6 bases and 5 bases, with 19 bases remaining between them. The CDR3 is CSVSEYRAGYGYTF. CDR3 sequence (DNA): TGCAGCGTCTCCGAATACAGGGCGGGTTATGGCTACACCTTC.

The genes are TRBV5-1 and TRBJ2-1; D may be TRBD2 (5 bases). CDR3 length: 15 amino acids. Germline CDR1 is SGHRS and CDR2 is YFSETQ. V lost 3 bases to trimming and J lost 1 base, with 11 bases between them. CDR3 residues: CASSSARGSYNEQFF. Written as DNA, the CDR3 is TGCGCCAGCAGCTCAGCGAGAGGGTCCTACAATGAGCAGTTCTTC.

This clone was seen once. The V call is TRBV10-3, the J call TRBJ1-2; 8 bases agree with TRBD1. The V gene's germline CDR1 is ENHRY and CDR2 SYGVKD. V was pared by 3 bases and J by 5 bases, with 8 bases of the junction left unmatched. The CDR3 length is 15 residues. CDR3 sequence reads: CAISDRTGSGYGYTF. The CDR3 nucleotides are TGTGCCATCAGTGACAGGACAGGGAGCGGGTATGGCTACACCTTC.

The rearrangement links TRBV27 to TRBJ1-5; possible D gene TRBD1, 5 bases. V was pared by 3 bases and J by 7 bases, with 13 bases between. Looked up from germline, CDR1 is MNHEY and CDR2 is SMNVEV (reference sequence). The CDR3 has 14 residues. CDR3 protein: CASSFGTGGQPQHF. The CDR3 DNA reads TGTGCCAGCAGTTTTGGAACAGGCGGCCAGCCCCAGCATTTT.